These 23 T cell receptor beta chains were all obtained from the same sample, sequenced in a study of response to subunit inactivated influenza vaccine. TCRdb independently ran MiXCR on the RT-PCR reads; one entry per CDR3 protein. The table records approximately 730,000 distinct CDR3 sequences, approximately 15% of them present only once. The source was PBMCs from blood, collected roughly 15 days before vaccination. These receptors were collected from a man in his fifties or sixties who received an inactivated influenza vaccine.

This clonotype was seen a handful of times. The rearrangement uses TRBV7-8 and TRBJ2-7; TRBD2 agrees at 7 bases. V lost 7 bases and J lost 4; bases outside the gene matches: 13. Germline V gene sequence: CDR1 SGHVS, CDR2 FQNEAQ. This CDR3 spans 15 amino acids. Written as DNA, the CDR3 is TGTGCCAGCACCTCCCGTTGGGGGGGTAAGTACGAGCAGTACTTC. It is translated as CASTSRWGGKYEQYF.

The genes are TRBV7-2 and TRBJ2-7; 10 bases map to TRBD2. This CDR3 comprises 14 residues. CDR1 is SGHTA and CDR2 is FQGNSA in the germline V gene. V lost 2 bases to trimming and J lost 4 bases; unmatched junction nucleotides: 2. CDR3 protein: CASSLLAGEYEQYF. DNA for the CDR3: TGTGCCAGCAGCTTACTAGCGGGAGAGTACGAGCAGTACTTC.

This chain connects TRBV29-1 to TRBJ2-7; 9 positions agree with TRBD2. Trimming at V came to 1 base and at J to 4 bases, leaving 11 bases not matched to a gene. This CDR3 has 16 amino acids. Germline-derived CDR1 and CDR2 are SQVTM and ANQGSEA. CDR3 residues: CSVEGLISGSLYEQYF. DNA of the CDR3: TGCAGCGTTGAAGGCCTCATTAGCGGGAGTTTATACGAGCAGTACTTC.

V is TRBV29-1 and J is TRBJ2-1; D possibly corresponds to TRBD1 (6 bases). Germline CDR1 reads SQVTM; CDR2 reads ANQGSEA. Trimming took 3 bases from V and 1 from J, leaving 13 bases between them. CDR3 length: 15 residues. The CDR3 reads CSVDQGSGSYNEQFF. The CDR3 nucleotides are TGCAGCGTTGATCAGGGGTCTGGGTCCTACAATGAGCAGTTCTTC.

This clonotype has ten or more counts. The chain has TRBV6-2 or TRBV6-3 and TRBJ1-2, with 7 bases lining up with TRBD1. Per germline, CDR1 MNHEY and CDR2 SVGEGT. The J segment lost 2 bases and the V segment lost 6 bases, leaving 3 bases of the junction unmatched. This CDR3 comprises 13 residues. The CDR3 loop is CASRGDSNYGYTF. The DNA for the CDR3 is TGTGCCAGCAGGGGGGACAGCAACTATGGCTACACCTTC.

The chain combines TRBV11-1 with TRBJ2-2; no definite D call. The CDR3 extends over 20 amino acids. Trimming took off 0 bases at V and 8 bases at J, with 28 bases between the two ends. Germline lookup yields CDR1 SGHAT and CDR2 FQDESV (reference sequence). The CDR3 loop is CASSLAPQYRPFYNPGELFF. The CDR3 nucleotides are TGTGCCAGCAGCTTAGCCCCGCAATACAGACCCTTTTATAATCCAGGGGAGCTGTTTTTT.

This clonotype showed up just a few times. The chain carries TRBV2 and TRBJ2-2; a possible D gene is TRBD1 (5 bases). This CDR3 comprises 16 residues. The V end lost 6 bases, the J end lost 7 bases, and 21 bases lay between the germline ends. CDR1 is SNHLY and CDR2 is FYNNEI in the germline V gene. For the CDR3, the DNA is TGTGCCAGCAGCCTCCAAGGGCTAGGGGCGCTCGGGGAGCTGTTTTTT. Protein: CASSLQGLGALGELFF.

This clonotype has ten or more counts. The chain joins TRBV12-3 or TRBV12-4 to TRBJ2-5; 8 bases align to TRBD2. V shed 1 base, J shed 2 bases, and the junction held 6 bases outside the gene matches. This CDR3 has 16 residues. The CDR3 here is CASSLGLREGQETQYF. CDR3 nucleotides: TGTGCCAGCAGTTTAGGTCTTCGGGAGGGGCAAGAGACCCAGTACTTC.

The rearrangement links TRBV6-2 or TRBV6-3 to TRBJ2-7, with 9 nucleotides matching TRBD2. In germline, CDR1 is MNHEY, CDR2 SVGEGT. Unmatched junction bases numbered 6, after V lost 6 bases and J lost 0 bases. The CDR3 totals 15 residues. The CDR3 sequence is CASSILAGISYEQYF. CDR3 sequence (DNA): TGTGCCAGCAGCATACTAGCGGGTATCTCCTACGAGCAGTACTTC.

V gene TRBV10-1 combines with J gene TRBJ2-1; no definite D call. Germline loops: CDR1 WNHNN, CDR2 SYGVQD (reference sequence). The germline V and J ends were trimmed by 7 bases and 5 bases, with 12 bases remaining between them. There are 13 residues in the CDR3. CDR3 region: CASNLRRDNEQFF. For the CDR3, the DNA is TGCGCCAGCAACCTAAGACGGGACAATGAGCAGTTCTTC.

This clonotype appeared a few times. The rearrangement links TRBV28 to TRBJ1-6; TRBD1 aligns across 9 bases. The CDR3 has 15 residues. J gave up 8 bases and V 7 bases, and 9 bases lay outside the gene matches. CDR1 and CDR2 from the germline V gene are MDHEN and SYDVKM. CDR3 nucleotide sequence: TGTGCCAGCAACCCGGGACAGGGCGTTCATTCACCCCTCCACTTT. It codes for CASNPGQGVHSPLHF.

The V and J genes are TRBV7-9 and TRBJ2-7; D unclear. The CDR3 covers 13 residues. Germline V gene lookup returns CDR1 SEHNR and CDR2 FQNEAQ (reference sequence). Deletions cut 5 bases from V and 2 bases from J, with 10 bases between. The CDR3 nucleotides read TGTGCCAGCAGCCGCAACGCCCCCTACGAGCAGTACTTC. Protein product: CASSRNAPYEQYF.

With regard to this clonotype: The conserved final phenylalanine or tryptophan is absent from the CDR3, which likely points to a read error. No DNA is shown, since the ends of the CDR3 on it are uncertain; the CDR3 is the one TCRdb lists. The rearrangement joins TRBV4-2 to TRBJ2-5. The CDR3 spans 10 amino acids, including both terminal residues. Germline V gene lookup returns CDR1 LGHNA and CDR2 YNFKEQ. CDR3 protein: CASSPVTQIV.

The CDR3 region has the DNA TGTGCCAGCAGAACGGCGGGGCAGGGGAATCAGCCCCAGCATTTT. Residues: CASRTAGQGNQPQHF. V gene TRBV6-2 or TRBV6-3 combines with J gene TRBJ1-5; D might be TRBD1 (6 bases). The CDR3 is 15 residues long. Per the germline V gene, CDR1 is MNHEY and CDR2 is SVGEGT. V was cut by 6 bases and J by 4 bases, with 16 bases left in between.

The chain uses TRBV15 and TRBJ2-1, with 9 bases fitting TRBD2. This CDR3 is 19 amino acids long. CDR1 is LNHNV and CDR2 is YYDKDF in the germline V gene (reference sequence). Trimming took 3 bases from V and 2 from J; bases not matched to a gene: 14. The CDR3 region has the DNA TGTGCCACCAGCAGGGAAACCTTTAGCGGGAGTTCTGCCTACAATGAGCAGTTCTTC. Protein: CATSRETFSGSSAYNEQFF.

This clonotype turned up a few times. The chain has TRBV9 and TRBJ2-7, with 9 bases identical to TRBD2. V trimming: 0 bases; J trimming: 2 bases; junction bases outside the gene matches: 3. Germline CDR1 and CDR2: SGDLS and YYNGEE. CDR3 size: 15 residues. Here the CDR3 DNA reads TGTGCCAGCAGCGTAGGACTAGCGGTCACCTACGAGCAGTACTTC. Translation gives CASSVGLAVTYEQYF.

The V gene is TRBV27, the J gene TRBJ2-1, with 9 bases identical to TRBD2. Germline lookup yields CDR1 MNHEY and CDR2 SMNVEV (reference sequence). J was trimmed by 1 base and V by 2 bases; bases with no gene match: 3. The CDR3 consists of 16 residues. In DNA, the CDR3 is TGTGCCAGCAGTTTACTGCTAGCGGGATCCTACAATGAGCAGTTCTTC. It specifies CASSLLLAGSYNEQFF.

This clonotype was seen a handful of times. The V call is TRBV9, the J call TRBJ2-6; unclear D gene. CDR1 is SGDLS, CDR2 YYNGEE, per germline. The ends were cut back, 4 bases at V and 0 bases at J, with 11 bases in the middle. This CDR3 is 16 amino acids long. CDR3 residues: CASSSEVYSGANVLTF. The CDR3 nucleotides are TGTGCCAGCAGCAGCGAGGTGTACTCTGGGGCCAACGTCCTGACTTTC.

This clonotype has a handful of counts. The chain combines TRBV6-6 with TRBJ2-1, with 7 bases matching TRBD1. The CDR3 is made up of 13 amino acids. V was clipped by 5 bases and J by 8 bases; unmatched bases: 6. Germline lookup yields CDR1 MNHNY and CDR2 SVGAGI (reference sequence). CDR3 in amino acids: CASSGHRGHEQFF. In DNA form, the CDR3 reads TGTGCCAGCAGTGGACACAGGGGTCATGAGCAGTTCTTC.

This clonotype was counted a few times. V is TRBV15 and J is TRBJ2-2; D is uncertain. Germline CDR1 is LNHNV and CDR2 is YYDKDF (reference sequence). This CDR3 region has 15 residues. V was clipped by 4 bases and J by 2 bases, with 11 bases between them. Here the CDR3 reads CATSTEAPNTGELFF. CDR3 in DNA: TGTGCCACCAGCACAGAGGCCCCTAACACCGGGGAGCTGTTTTTT.

The chain is built from TRBV7-3 and TRBJ2-7; D is unclear. The germline V and J ends were trimmed by 1 base and 0 bases, with 10 bases remaining between them. From germline, CDR1 is SGHTA and CDR2 FQGTGA. CDR3 size: 15 residues. This CDR3 reads CASSLNAATSYEQYF. The DNA for the CDR3 is TGTGCCAGCAGCTTAAATGCAGCTACCTCCTACGAGCAGTACTTC.

The V call is TRBV2, the J call TRBJ1-1, with 11 bases aligning to TRBD1. This CDR3 has 19 residues. Germline V gene lookup returns CDR1 SNHLY and CDR2 FYNNEI. CDR3 sequence reads: CTFSPDRPAPGQGVPEAFF. CDR3 nucleotide sequence: TGTACCTTCAGTCCTGACAGACCAGCCCCGGGACAGGGGGTTCCTGAAGCTTTCTTT.

This clonotype turned up a few times. V is TRBV6-2 or TRBV6-3 and J is TRBJ2-2, with 9 bases matching TRBD2. The ends lost 2 bases at V and 4 bases at J; junction bases unmatched: 8. CDR3 size: 17 residues. Germline assignment: CDR1 MNHEY and CDR2 SVGEGT. The CDR3 sequence is CASSYSSGSGTTGELFF. The CDR3 DNA follows: TGTGCCAGCAGTTACAGTAGCGGGAGCGGGACCACCGGGGAGCTGTTTTTT.